This T cell receptor beta chain stems from a study of T cell repertoires in aging, cancer and after chemotherapy. Study summary: Donor ages fell into six groups from 30 or younger up to 70 or older. Over several months to years, re-sampled healthy donor repertoires clearly shared clones.

Germline lookup yields CDR1 PRHDT and CDR2 FYEKMQ (reference sequence). The trim removed 4 bases at V and 4 bases at J, leaving 11 bases unmatched. The CDR3 has 16 residues. Multiplex touch-down PCR with TRB-A/B primers amplified rearranged V-D-J TRB sequences. TCRdb reprocessed the multiplex PCR reads with MiXCR, giving one entry per CDR3 protein. The sample includes some 15,000 distinct CDR3 sequences, 21% of them seen just once. Of note for this clonotype: Its matching antigen is unknown.

The template was genomic DNA from peripheral blood, not RNA. Study outcomes and limitations: The repertoire data cannot show anything about immunological memory following chemotherapy. In healthy donors, age-related TCR diversity loss mainly reflected lost richness.

The sequenced sample consisted of blood. The genes are TRBV13 and TRBJ1-1, with 8 positions matching TRBD1. This receptor was taken from a human donor in good health. CDR3 in amino acids: CASSSPRTGWSTEAFF. The CDR3 DNA follows: TGTGCCAGCAGCTCCCCTCGGACAGGGTGGTCCACTGAAGCTTTCTTT.